The clone carrying this TCR beta chain was seen a few times. What it recognizes is unknown. The data stem from a study of cytotoxic CD8 clonotypes in ibrutinib-treated CLL. Overall study context: Investigators collected response samples after a median about 11 months of treatment, range 6 to 36. The samples contained around 250,000 productive templates on average. They also contained an average of 94,082 productive rearrangements.

The data were produced by immunoSEQ multiplex PCR, yet TCRdb's version contains in-frame clones alone and is incomplete. The table shows some 130,000 clones, with 84% occurring only once. This CDR3 is 13 amino acids long. J was trimmed by 8 bases and V by 6 bases; bases with no gene match: 4. Germline V CDR1 and CDR2: SNHLY, FYNNEI. Findings and caveats of the study: Clonality showed a rise at ibrutinib response that reversed toward baseline at progression. Patients had baseline clonality above age-matched healthy donors, and this clonality moved with circulating CD8+ T-cell counts.

Sequencing used PBMCs, obtained after 24 months of ibrutinib treatment. V and J are TRBV2 and TRBJ1-6; TRBD1 aligns across 7 bases. The receptor's source is a human donor with chronic lymphocytic leukemia. CDR3 in DNA: TGTGCCAGCAGACCCGACAGGGATTCACCCCTCCACTTT. It is translated as CASRPDRDSPLHF.